This TCR beta chain was sequenced for a study of shared clonotypes between healthy human individuals. This CDR3 is built from 15 residues. The germline CDR1 and CDR2 sequences are SNHLY and FYNNEI. Notes on this clone: Sequence at one end of the junction differs from germline and may be a read error.

Clones were read by immunoSEQ multiplex PCR, and TCRdb kept only the in-frame ones, dropping some. The table records about 1.1 million clones, about 80% of them present only once. The sequenced material came from memory CD4+ T cells from PBMCs. Subset described: CD45RA-negative fraction. The TCR originated in a man aged 18 to 29 in good health. Some clones in this sample may be carry-over from other donors' samples. The chain uses TRBV2 and TRBJ1-5, with TRBD1 identical over 7 bases. CDR3 DNA: TGTGCCAGCAGAGAAGGGACAGCTTTTAATCAGCCCCAGCATTTT. The encoded protein is CASREGTAFNQPQHF.